The rows below give T cell receptor beta chains drawn from one sample of a study of somatic mutations in cytotoxic T cells in rheumatoid arthritis. Method: immunoSEQ multiplex PCR; TCRdb's copy keeps in-frame clones and lacks some. The sample holds about 8,200 clones; 75% are singletons and the top ten take more than 30%. Sequenced input: CD8+ T cells sorted from blood. The receptor set was obtained from an adult with rheumatoid arthritis. Both conserved end residues are part of each CDR3. Fields, in order: V gene, J gene, CDR3 protein.

TRBV6-4	TRBJ2-1	CASSERGGHNEQFF
TRBV30	TRBJ1-2	CACAGTKYGYTF
TRBV9	TRBJ2-1	CASSVDPGEQFF
TRBV5-5	TRBJ2-7	CASSRRSSYEQYF
TRBV6-4	TRBJ2-6	CASSDSDSGANVLTF
TRBV6-5	TRBJ1-3	CASSWGQGSGNTIYF
TRBV5-4	TRBJ2-7	CASSLEDRGLYEQYF
TRBV28	TRBJ1-1	CASSPLTGGNTEAFF
TRBV29-1	TRBJ2-7	CSALGGFSYEQYF
TRBV18	TRBJ2-2	CASSPEAGSRGTGELFF
TRBV27	TRBJ2-5	CAIHPQGRRETQYF
TRBV4-3	TRBJ1-5	CASSQSQGGVNQPQHF
TRBV6-1	TRBJ2-1	CASSVEGPSYNEQFF
TRBV30	TRBJ2-1	CAGRRPGGNEQFF
TRBV28	TRBJ1-1	CASSLHGTEAFF
TRBV4-1	TRBJ1-2	CASSQPQGAEGYTF
TRBV19	TRBJ1-2	CASSSGYGYTF
TRBV9	TRBJ1-4	CASSVGGGNEKLFF
TRBV28	TRBJ1-4	CASSLSGQGEKLFF
TRBV6-5	TRBJ2-7	CASSYGTGGYEQYF
TRBV6-6	TRBJ1-2	CASSYSRDSNYGYTF
TRBV4-1	TRBJ2-3	CASSQAYGGGATDTQYF
TRBV7-2	TRBJ2-5	CASSPLAHPETQYF
TRBV19	TRBJ1-1	CASSWGGNTEAFF
TRBV6-5	TRBJ2-7	CASSYSSATWDEQYF
TRBV19	TRBJ1-5	CASSISDSSNQPQHF
TRBV27	TRBJ2-7	CASSLVRAIGPYEQYF
TRBV6-4	TRBJ2-3	CASSDSAGGPDTQYF
TRBV4-3	TRBJ2-2	CASSQDLGQNTGELFF
TRBV7-2	TRBJ2-3	CASSRTRTTDTQYF
TRBV5-5	TRBJ1-1	CASEYTEAFF
TRBV6-6	TRBJ2-1	CASSYSGQGYEQFF
TRBV11-2	TRBJ2-2	CASSLNWGSGGGELFF
TRBV28	TRBJ1-1	CASSSRTVRNTEAFF
TRBV28	TRBJ1-1	CASRLGLNTEAFF
TRBV5-6	TRBJ2-3	CASSLGLAPDTQYF
TRBV11-1	TRBJ1-2	CASSAQGPYYGYTF
TRBV7-9	TRBJ2-7	CASSPSISYEQYF
TRBV2	TRBJ2-2	CASSVQAGELFF
TRBV5-4	TRBJ2-7	CASSPGTGTNHEQYF
TRBV9	TRBJ1-2	CASSQEGVYGYTF
TRBV4-3	TRBJ2-2	CASSPGTGGSWELFF
TRBV28	TRBJ2-2	CASSPNRDSYIGELFF
TRBV9	TRBJ2-1	CAPQSSYNEQFF
TRBV7-9	TRBJ1-2	CASSFRPGGNPNYGYTF
TRBV9	TRBJ2-7	CASSVSLGGEQYF
TRBV9	TRBJ2-7	CASSAAPGTYEQYF
TRBV29-1	TRBJ2-7	CSVEVTGLYEQYF
TRBV15	TRBJ1-5	CATSLGQGRSQHF
TRBV11-3	TRBJ2-2	CASSLVSREITGELFF
TRBV28	TRBJ2-7	CASSLWGLAGGLYF
TRBV6-5	TRBJ2-1	CASSPGFFSQFF
TRBV4-3	TRBJ2-1	CASSQKTSGANNEQFF
TRBV13	TRBJ1-4	CASSLRGGGVEKLFF
TRBV30	TRBJ2-6	CAWSSSGANVLTF
TRBV6-1	TRBJ2-4	CASSEYGRRLAKNIQYF